These 6 T cell receptor beta chains were all obtained from the same sample, sequenced in a study of OX40 agonist ivuxolimab in advanced cancers. Profiling relied on immunoSEQ multiplex PCR, and the TCRdb table lists in-frame clones only, not all of them. The sample consists of 100,000 to 120,000 clones, 85% to 95% of them appearing once. The specimen comprised CD4+ or CD8+ T cells sorted from blood, sampled in a trial of the OX40 agonist ivuxolimab. Receptors originate from an adult with an advanced solid tumor such as melanoma, head and neck, liver or kidney cancer.

This clone showed up just once. This chain joins TRBV2 and TRBJ2-7, with 7 bases lining up with TRBD2. With V trimmed by 6 bases and J by 7 bases, 12 bases remained unmatched. Germline loops: CDR1 SNHLY, CDR2 FYNNEI. This CDR3 spans 14 amino acids. CDR3 bases: TGTGCCAGCAGGGTACAGGCCGGCGGGGGAGAGCAGTACTTC. Residues: CASRVQAGGGEQYF.

This clone was observed a single time. The J gene is TRBJ2-4, the V gene TRBV30; TRBD2 agrees at 8 bases. Looked up from germline, CDR1 is GTSNPN and CDR2 is SVGIG (reference sequence). The CDR3 length is 14 residues. J lost 4 bases, V lost 0 bases, and 2 bases had no gene match. The CDR3 loop is CAWSVGGGKNIQYF. CDR3 nucleotide sequence: TGTGCCTGGAGTGTAGGCGGGGGGAAAAACATTCAGTACTTC. Full variable domain (missing parts from reference TRBV30 and TRBJ2-4): SQTIHQWPATLVQPVGSPLSLECTVEGTSNPNLYWYRQAAGRGLQLLFYSVGIGQISSEVPQNLSASRPQDRQFILSSKKLLLSDSGFYLCAWSVGGGKNIQYFGAGTRLSVL.

The rearrangement uses TRBV7-2 and TRBJ1-4; a possible D gene is TRBD1 (6 bases). The CDR3 runs to 14 residues. The V end was cut by 2 bases, the J end by 10 bases, with 14 bases between. Germline V gene sequence: CDR1 SGHTA, CDR2 FQGNSA. This CDR3 reads CASSLRWGAAKLFF. CDR3 bases: TGTGCCAGCAGCTTACGTTGGGGGGCTGCAAAACTGTTTTTT. The whole variable domain, remainder taken from reference TRBV7-2 and TRBJ1-4, is GAGVSQSPSNKVTEKGKDVELRCDPISGHTALYWYRQSLGQGLEFLIYFQGNSAPDKSGLPSDRFSAERTGGSVSTLTIQRTQQEDSAVYLCASSLRWGAAKLFFGSGTQLSVL.

Of note for this clone: At one boundary the junction diverges from the germline segment, which might be a read error. This chain connects TRBV5-4 to TRBJ2-7; D might be TRBD1 or TRBD2, each matching 5 bases. This CDR3 has 13 amino acids. Per germline, CDR1 SGHNT and CDR2 YYREEE (reference sequence). The CDR3 loop is CASSIEPGRRRNF. The CDR3 DNA is TGTGCCAGCAGCATAGAACCGGGACGACGGAGGAACTTC.

The gene calls are TRBV30 and TRBJ2-2; possibly TRBD2 for D (5 bases). This CDR3 spans 15 amino acids. CDR1 is GTSNPN and CDR2 is SVGIG in the germline V gene (reference sequence). Trimming pared 7 bases from V and 5 bases from J, leaving 20 bases between. DNA for the CDR3: TGTGCCTTGGAGTCATCCGGGATAGGAACCGGGGAGCTGTTTTTT. Encoded protein: CALESSGIGTGELFF. Looking up the rest from reference TRBV30 and TRBJ2-2 gives the full variable domain: SQTIHQWPATLVQPVGSPLSLECTVEGTSNPNLYWYRQAAGRGLQLLFYSVGIGQISSEVPQNLSASRPQDRQFILSSKKLLLSDSGFYLCALESSGIGTGELFFGEGSRLTVL.

V is TRBV13 and J is TRBJ1-3; 8 bases are a match to TRBD1. V lost 2 bases to trimming and J lost 7 bases; unmatched junction nucleotides: 16. Germline V gene sequence: CDR1 PRHDT, CDR2 FYEKMQ (reference sequence). The CDR3 is made up of 18 amino acids. The CDR3 DNA is TGTGCCAGCAGCTTACGGTCAACGGTGGACAGGGTAACCAACACCATATATTTT. This gives the protein CASSLRSTVDRVTNTIYF.